This TCR beta chain was observed in a study of OX40 agonist ivuxolimab in advanced cancers. Study as a whole: At doses from 0.01 to 10 mg/kg, patients were given intravenous ivuxolimab every 2 weeks. The diagnoses of dose-escalation patients were hepatocellular carcinoma, melanoma, renal cell or head and neck cancer.

Germline V gene data show CDR1 as SGHRS and CDR2 as YFSETQ. The V gene lost 3 bases and the J gene lost 7 bases, with 13 bases spanning the gap. This CDR3 spans 13 amino acids. Clones were read by immunoSEQ multiplex PCR, and TCRdb kept only the in-frame ones, dropping some. Altogether 82,000 or so clones are present, roughly 85% being singletons, with the ten largest covering 2% to 3%. For this clone: Its antigen remains unidentified.

General study points: The study found that CD8+ T cells averaged more expanded clones than CD4+.

The clonotype was recovered from an adult with an advanced solid tumor such as melanoma, head and neck, liver or kidney cancer. V is TRBV5-1 and J is TRBJ1-1, with a tentative D call TRBD1 (5 bases). Sequenced here: CD4+ or CD8+ T cells sorted from blood, sampled in a trial of the OX40 agonist ivuxolimab. The CDR3 DNA reads TGCGCCAGCAGCTCTGGACGGGACGGTGAAGCTTTCTTT. As protein: CASSSGRDGEAFF.